This TCR beta chain was captured by sequencing in a study of naive and memory T cell subsets. General study findings and limits: TCR counts from RNA may reflect activation-linked expression changes. In CD4 and CD8 cells, diversity dropped from naive through EMRA.

From the second PCR step, alpha and beta chains were amplified apart. CDR1 and CDR2 from the germline V gene are DFQATT and SNEGSKA (reference sequence). The CDR3 sequence is 13 residues long. V was shortened by 6 bases and J by 11 bases, with 20 bases between the two germline ends. Comment on this clonotype: Its cognate antigen is unknown. A much larger clone sits a single nucleotide away, making a read error possible.

Two oligonucleotides, mixed equimolar, formed the beta constant-region primer covering TRBC1 and TRBC2. TCRdb called the UMI-ligation and nested PCR reads again in MiXCR, with one record for every CDR3 protein. The sample contains 130,000 to 150,000 distinct CDR3 sequences, approximately 17% of which appear only once. Material for sequencing was naive CD4+ T cells from blood. The chain uses TRBV20-1 and TRBJ2-4, with D tentatively TRBD2 (5 bases). This receptor was obtained from a human donor in good health. The CDR3, as DNA: TGCAGTGCCTCCCGACTTGGCGGGTCGGTTCAGTACTTC. This encodes CSASRLGGSVQYF.